This T cell receptor beta chain comes out of a study of TIL therapy for anti-PD-1-resistant metastatic lung cancer. Turning to the study itself: A few tumors were EGFR-mutant and two were ALK-rearranged.

The libraries were made with immunoSEQ v3. Survey-level samples got about 2 million read pairs; deep-level samples got about 5-6.5 million. Sequenced by immunoSEQ multiplex PCR; TCRdb stores in-frame clones only, minus some. The table has over 10,000 clones, approximately 71% seen once. Study results and limitations: The cohort had more treatment-naive, never-smoker and oncogene-addicted patients than typical.

CDR3 size: 14 residues. V was clipped by 1 base and J by 0 bases, with 8 bases between them. Germline V gene data show CDR1 as SGHNT and CDR2 as YYREEE (reference sequence). Time point meaning: pre-treatment sample, taken before nivolumab and TIL therapy. Most excised metastases sampled were pleural nodules or supraclavicular lymph nodes. Progressing patients received lymphodepletion, expanded TIL infusion and IL-2. Note on this clone: The antigen is not known.

The gene calls are TRBV5-4 and TRBJ2-7, with D uncertain. Sequenced material: tumor tissue, taken at baseline. This clonotype originated in a woman aged 30 to 85 with non-small cell lung cancer. CDR3 nucleotides: TGTGCCAGCAGCTTGTCGGGCAGCTCCTACGAGCAGTACTTC. This gives the protein CASSLSGSSYEQYF.